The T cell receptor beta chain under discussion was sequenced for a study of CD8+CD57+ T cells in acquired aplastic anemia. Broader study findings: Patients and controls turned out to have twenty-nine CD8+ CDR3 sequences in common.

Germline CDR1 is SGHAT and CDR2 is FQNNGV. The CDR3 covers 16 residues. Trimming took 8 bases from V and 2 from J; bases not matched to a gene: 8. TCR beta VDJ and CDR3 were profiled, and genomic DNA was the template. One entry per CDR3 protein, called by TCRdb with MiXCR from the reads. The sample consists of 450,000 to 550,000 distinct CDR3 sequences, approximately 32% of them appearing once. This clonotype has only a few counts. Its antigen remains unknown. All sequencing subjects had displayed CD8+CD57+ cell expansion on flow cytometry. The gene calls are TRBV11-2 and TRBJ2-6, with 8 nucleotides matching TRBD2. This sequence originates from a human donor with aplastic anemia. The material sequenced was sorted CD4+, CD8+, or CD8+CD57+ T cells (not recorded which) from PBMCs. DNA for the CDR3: TGTGCCAGCCTCATCGGGCGGGGGGCTGGGGCCAACGTCCTGACTTTC. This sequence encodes CASLIGRGAGANVLTF.